This T cell receptor beta chain emerged from a study of graft-versus-host responses after intestinal transplantation (dated by TCRdb to the early 2020s). Study-level background: The transplants that recipients got were multivisceral, liver-intestinal, or isolated intestinal. Donor T cell macrochimerism was defined as a peak of at least 4% donor T cells among recipient peripheral blood mononuclear cells. Every recipient was given anti-thymocyte globulin induction, then maintenance tacrolimus and steroids for 2 to 4 years. The cohort enrolled fewer than 25 intestinal transplant recipients including one retransplant, and a few patients lacking pretransplant specimens were excluded. Alloreactive clones were identified by sequencing pre-transplant mixed lymphocyte reaction products and comparing these products with unstimulated pre-transplant donor and recipient T cells. Graft-versus-host and host-versus-graft alloreactive T cell clones were tracked in the graft, circulation and bone marrow after intestinal transplantation using bulk TCR-beta CDR3 sequencing. Rather than going through the commercial service, samples from a few later patients were sequenced in-house on an Illumina MiSeq and processed with MiXCR. Broader findings and caveats from the paper: Patients with donor T cell macrochimerism had high GvH to HvG T cell clonal ratios in their allografts. GvH clones were detected in recipient bone marrow, and some appeared earlier in ileal mucosa or blood, consistent with an intestinal mucosal origin. Peak levels of circulating GvH clones were associated with declines in HvG clones early after transplant. The relatively low number and heterogeneity of intestinal transplant patients limited the conclusions.

Library generation was performed with the immunoSEQ multiplex PCR assay. For most patients, genomic DNA was isolated with the Qiagen DNeasy Blood and Tissue Kit and shipped frozen to Adaptive Biotechnologies for TCR sequencing. For most patients, genomic DNA was subjected to high-throughput TCR-beta CDR3 sequencing by Adaptive Biotechnologies. Per the original workflow: Adaptive's ImmunoSEQ software was the source of the TCR sequencing data for 15 to 20 patients, while three other patients were processed with MiXCR and VDJtools. CD4 versus CD8 sorting errors were corrected by removing sequences found in both subsets at a frequency ratio below 5:1. CDR3 nucleotide sequences shared by donor and recipient were removed because the origin of these sequences could not be assigned. To count as alloreactive, a clone needed at least 2-fold expansion over unstimulated cells and a minimum CFSE-low frequency of 0.002% (template counts) or 0.001% (read counts). Mappable clones were those detected in sequenced pre-transplant spleen, lymph node, or MLR CFSE-low populations of the donor or recipient. Cumulative frequency of alloreactive clones was calculated as a percentage of all sequences weighted by copy number. Sourced from immuneACCESS, this table was stored by TCRdb with only in-frame sequences that have V and J called. A share of the clones is absent; for the studies checked, an unresolved V gene accounts for under half, and the remainder has no known explanation. V, J and clone size were drawn from that table, and D and trimming were deduced from the DNA. Here the sample has roughly 93,000 clones; approximately 95% occur a single time. 0.45% to 0.55% of the sample is in the top ten clones.

V is trimmed back by 3 bases and J by 7 bases, and the junction contains 5 bases that no gene match accounts for. Looking up the germline V gene yields CDR1 SQVTM and CDR2 ANQGSEA. The CDR3 starts with the cysteine, ends with the phenylalanine, and has 12 residues. The retained sequence is limited to the CDR3, 36 bases, with the frame set at the first base. This clone was seen once. Its antigen has not been determined. No qualities accompany the bases; no much larger clone lies one base away. The intended sense of this specimen's time point label: cells obtained before transplantation from donor or recipient. CD3+CD4+ and CD3+CD8+ populations were FACS-sorted from unstimulated pre-transplant donor and recipient cells taken from spleen or lymph nodes.

This receptor was identified in a human donor who received an intestinal transplant. Sequenced here: unstimulated CD8+ T cells sorted from spleen or lymph node cells, sampled before intestinal transplant. The V gene is TRBV29-1 and the J gene is TRBJ1-2; 7 nucleotides in the junction match TRBD1. CDR3 sequence: CSVERQGLGYTF. The bases are TGCAGCGTTGAGAGACAGGGCCTTGGCTACACCTTC.